The 8 T cell receptor beta chains presented below share a single source sample, sequenced in a study of T cells after somatic rescue of genetic block. Data came from immunoSEQ multiplex PCR; TCRdb stores just in-frame clones and leaves some out. The sample shows approximately 71,000 clones, 85% to 95% of them seen only once. Material: peripheral blood mononuclear cells (PBMCs). These receptors all stem from a man in his forties or fifties.

The V gene is TRBV11-3, the J gene TRBJ2-1, with 13 bases matching TRBD2. The CDR3 contains 19 residues. J was trimmed by 2 bases and V by 1 base; bases with no gene match: 8. Germline V lookup: CDR1 SGHNT, CDR2 YENEEA. The CDR3 sequence is CASSLGGAGTSGTYNEQFF. The CDR3 bases are TGTGCCAGCAGCTTAGGAGGGGCCGGGACTAGCGGGACCTACAATGAGCAGTTCTTC.

The chain joins TRBV28 to TRBJ2-7; 8 nucleotides align to TRBD1. The CDR3 has 15 amino acids. Unmatched junction bases numbered 7, after V lost 4 bases and J lost 2 bases. Per the germline V gene, CDR1 is MDHEN and CDR2 is SYDVKM. CDR3 sequence reads: CASSSTGTGAYEQYF. The CDR3 DNA reads as TGTGCCAGCAGTTCCACTGGGACAGGAGCCTACGAGCAGTACTTC.

The chain joins TRBV5-6 to TRBJ1-5, with D possibly TRBD1 on 6 matching bases. Trimming took off 7 bases at V and 1 base at J, with 18 bases between the two ends. Germline assignment: CDR1 SGHDT and CDR2 YYEEEE. The CDR3 runs to 16 residues. The DNA of the CDR3 is TGTGCCAGCTCTAGGGGCACAGGGTTGAGCAATCAGCCCCAGCATTTT. Amino acids: CASSRGTGLSNQPQHF.

The chain links TRBV18 to TRBJ1-5, with D unresolved. V lost 4 bases and J lost 0, with 10 bases in between. Per germline, CDR1 KGHSH and CDR2 LQKENI. The CDR3 covers 15 residues. DNA of the CDR3: TGTGCCAGCTCACTTCTCGGCAGTAGCAATCAGCCCCAGCATTTT. The encoded protein is CASSLLGSSNQPQHF. Filled out from reference TRBV18 and TRBJ1-5, the complete variable domain reads NAGVMQNPRHLVRRRGQEARLRCSPMKGHSHVYWYRQLPEEGLKFMVYLQKENIIDESGMPKERFSAEFPKEGPSILRIQQVVRGDSAAYFCASSLLGSSNQPQHFGDGTRLSIL.

In regard to this clone: The CDR3 carries no conserved terminal phenylalanine or tryptophan, so it likely arises from a read error. The chain joins TRBV28 to TRBJ2-7, with D perhaps TRBD2 (5 bases). CDR3 length: 14 residues. Germline V gene data show CDR1 as MDHEN and CDR2 as SYDVKM. V was cut by 8 bases and J by 3 bases, with 17 bases left in between. The CDR3 here is CASRPGLARYEQYL. CDR3 in DNA: TGTGCCAGCCGCCCCGGGCTAGCACGCTACGAGCAGTACCTC.

The chain is built from TRBV27 and TRBJ2-3; a possible D gene is TRBD2 (5 bases). V was clipped by 4 bases and J by 4 bases, with 6 bases between them. Germline-derived CDR1 and CDR2 are MNHEY and SMNVEV (reference sequence). The CDR3 length is 12 residues. CDR3 in DNA: TGTGCCAGCAGTTCGAGGGCAGATACGCAGTATTTT. This sequence encodes CASSSRADTQYF.

The chain is built from TRBV5-1 and TRBJ2-7; TRBD2 agrees at 7 bases. Looked up from germline, CDR1 is SGHRS and CDR2 is YFSETQ. CDR3 length equals 15 residues. With 3 bases clipped from V and 0 bases from J, the junction kept 6 bases outside the gene matches. This CDR3 is CASSWGGLSSYEQYF. DNA of the CDR3: TGCGCCAGCAGCTGGGGGGGACTTTCCTCCTACGAGCAGTACTTC.

The chain is built from TRBV5-1 and TRBJ2-5; 9 nucleotides agree with TRBD2. The CDR3 spans 14 residues. The V and J ends lost 0 bases and 9 bases, in that order; junction bases with no gene match: 6. Germline V gene data show CDR1 as SGHRS and CDR2 as YFSETQ. The CDR3 reads CASSLAASGEPQYF. Written as DNA, the CDR3 is TGCGCCAGCAGCTTGGCCGCTAGCGGGGAGCCCCAGTACTTC.